This T cell receptor beta chain was captured in a study of T cells in Graves' hyperthyroidism and ophthalmopathy. About the study: Upon initial diagnosis and before any treatment, peripheral blood was collected. Whole-study results and caveats: Progression to ophthalmopathy was predicted a median of approximately seven months early.

Many counts were recorded for this clonotype. Its matching antigen is unknown. The CDR3 regions of TCR beta were amplified from RNA transcripts. The HTBI primer set drove a first-round RT-PCR of the TCR CDR3. TCRdb reprocessed the multiplex PCR reads with MiXCR, giving one entry per CDR3 protein. The profile shows about 480,000 distinct CDR3 sequences, about 15% of them singletons. The CDR3 sequence is 16 residues long. Trimming shortened V by 6 bases and J by 0 bases, and 14 bases separated the two germline ends. Germline V gives CDR1 KGHDR, CDR2 SFDVKD. The chain uses TRBV24-1 and TRBJ2-1; no reliable D call. The TCR sequence derives from a woman between 18 and 30 years old with Graves' hyperthyroidism. Source material: blood. CDR3 in amino acids: CATSPVAPSSYNEQFF. Here the CDR3 DNA reads TGTGCCACCAGTCCCGTCGCCCCGAGCTCCTACAATGAGCAGTTCTTC.